The 9 T cell receptor beta chains below come from one sample, sequenced in a study of T cell repertoires in cytomegalovirus infection. The antigens these receptors bind are not known. TCRdb re-derived calls from the reads in MiXCR, one entry per CDR3 protein. Of about 60,000 distinct CDR3 sequences in the sample, approximately 36% were seen once. Specimen: PBMCs, sequenced either directly or after in vitro stimulation (not recorded which). These receptors were taken from a human donor in good health (CMV status not recorded). Some clones in this sample may be carry-over from other donors' samples.

This clonotype was seen repeatedly, ten times or more. This chain links TRBV28 with TRBJ2-3; D is unclear. Germline lookup yields CDR1 MDHEN and CDR2 SYDVKM. The CDR3 has 12 residues. Trimming pared 4 bases from V and 7 bases from J, leaving 9 bases between. CDR3 in DNA: TGTGCCAGCAGTTGGGTCGGGTATACGCAGTATTTT. This gives the protein CASSWVGYTQYF.

This clonotype showed up just a few times. The J gene is TRBJ2-1, the V gene TRBV12-3 or TRBV12-4, with TRBD2 as a possible D gene (5 bases). V lost 3 bases to trimming and J lost 4 bases, with 10 bases between them. The CDR3 is 14 amino acids. Here the CDR3 DNA reads TGTGCCAGCAGTTTGCTAGCATCGTACAATGAGCAGTTCTTC. This translates into CASSLLASYNEQFF.

The chain employs TRBV12-3 or TRBV12-4 and TRBJ2-6; D not certain. Trimming took off 4 bases at V and 0 bases at J, with 10 bases between the two ends. The CDR3 is 16 residues long. DNA for the CDR3: TGTGCCAGCAGTTCCCTGGACCTCTCTGGGGCCAACGTCCTGACTTTC. Its translation: CASSSLDLSGANVLTF.

This clonotype has just a few counts. The chain combines TRBV7-6 with TRBJ2-1; D assignment may be TRBD1 or TRBD2 (5 bases each). The CDR3 totals 19 residues. V gave up 5 bases and J gave up 4 bases, with 27 bases separating them. Germline V lookup: CDR1 SGHVS, CDR2 FNYEAQ. CDR3 sequence reads: CASSIGNRLARLPYNEQFF. The CDR3 DNA sequence: TGTGCCAGCAGCATCGGGAACAGGTTGGCCCGACTCCCTTACAATGAGCAGTTCTTC.

This clonotype showed up just a few times. This chain links TRBV19 with TRBJ1-1; 7 positions match TRBD1. Unmatched junction bases numbered 9, after V lost 5 bases and J lost 0 bases. From germline, CDR1 is LNHDA and CDR2 SQIVND (reference sequence). The CDR3 has 16 residues. In DNA, the CDR3 is TGTGCCAGTAGTCCAAATGAGGGGGCCCTGAACACTGAAGCTTTCTTT. This codes for CASSPNEGALNTEAFF.

The rearrangement links TRBV7-2 to TRBJ1-1; D is possibly TRBD1 (5 bases). V lost 1 base and J 3 bases, leaving 12 bases between the germline ends. The length of the CDR3 is 15 residues. Per the germline V gene, CDR1 is SGHTA and CDR2 is FQGNSA. In nucleotides, the CDR3 is TGTGCCAGCAGCTTAGGTAGGGGATGGGACACTGAAGCTTTCTTT. It translates to CASSLGRGWDTEAFF.

This clonotype came up a few times. This chain joins TRBV20-1 and TRBJ2-3; 7 bases match TRBD1. The CDR3 contains 14 residues. Germline values: CDR1 DFQATT, CDR2 SNEGSKA (reference sequence). This CDR3 is CSEAGGGSTDTQYF. The CDR3 bases are TGCAGCGAAGCAGGGGGTGGTAGCACAGATACGCAGTATTTT.

The chain joins TRBV7-2 to TRBJ2-7; either TRBD1 or TRBD2 may fit D (6 bases each). V dropped 2 bases and J dropped 1 base, with 12 bases sitting between them. CDR3 length equals 15 residues. Per germline, CDR1 SGHTA and CDR2 FQGNSA. CDR3 protein: CASSLWGAQSYEQYF. Here the CDR3 DNA reads TGTGCCAGCAGCTTATGGGGGGCGCAGTCCTACGAGCAGTACTTC.

The chain carries TRBV15 and TRBJ2-1, with D unclear. The V gene lost 1 base and the J gene lost 2 bases, with 3 bases spanning the gap. The CDR3 length is 13 residues. The germline gives CDR1 LNHNV, CDR2 YYDKDF (reference sequence). CDR3 coding DNA: TGTGCCACCAGCAGAGGGCCCTACAATGAGCAGTTCTTC. Residues: CATSRGPYNEQFF.